These 19 T cell receptor beta chains were sequenced from one sample in a study of blood T cell repertoires in COVID-19. Here immunoSEQ multiplex PCR was the method, and the copy in TCRdb shows in-frame clones only, minus some. The sample includes nearly 350,000 clones, 80% to 90% seen only once; the top ten take just under 6.5%. The sample comprised peripheral blood. The receptors here all came from a woman aged 45-65 years with COVID-19, enrolled during active disease.

This CDR3 is CASSLGVGSKETQYF. CDR3 nucleotides: TGTGCCAGCAGCTTAGGCGTCGGGTCTAAAGAGACCCAGTACTTC. J is TRBJ2-5 and V is TRBV7-2; D unclear. CDR1 is SGHTA and CDR2 is FQGNSA in the germline V gene. The V gene lost 1 base and the J gene lost 3 bases, with 12 bases spanning the gap. CDR3 length equals 15 residues. The entire variable domain, with the rest obtained from reference TRBV7-2 and TRBJ2-5, is as follows: GAGVSQSPSNKVTEKGKDVELRCDPISGHTALYWYRQSLGQGLEFLIYFQGNSAPDKSGLPSDRFSAERTGGSVSTLTIQRTQQEDSAVYLCASSLGVGSKETQYFGPGTRLLVL.

This clone was detected only once. The chain employs TRBV5-4 and TRBJ2-6; D gene ambiguous. This CDR3 has 16 amino acids. Trimming shortened V by 1 base and J by 3 bases, and 11 bases separated the two germline ends. CDR1 SGHNT and CDR2 YYREEE come from the germline V gene (reference sequence). The CDR3 nucleotides are TGTGCCAGCAGCTTGTCCGTGAGTGGTGGGGCCAACGTCCTGACTTTC. This encodes CASSLSVSGGANVLTF.

This chain connects TRBV10-3 to TRBJ2-3; D is perhaps TRBD1 (7 bases). V was cut by 8 bases and J by 0 bases, with 12 bases left in between. The CDR3 is 14 residues long. The germline V gene has CDR1 ENHRY and CDR2 SYGVKD. In DNA form, the CDR3 reads TGTGCCATCGGGGCGGGACAGAGCACAGATACGCAGTATTTT. Protein product: CAIGAGQSTDTQYF.

This clone is a singleton in its sample. The chain recombines TRBV3-1 (or the pseudogene TRBV3-2) with TRBJ1-2; D unresolved. This CDR3 spans 17 amino acids. The V end lost 7 bases, the J end lost 0 bases, and 21 bases lay between the germline ends. Germline assignment: CDR1 LGHDT and CDR2 YNNKEL (reference sequence). The CDR3 sequence is CASISQATNEANYGYTF. CDR3 DNA sequence: TGTGCCAGCATCTCCCAAGCTACGAATGAAGCTAACTATGGCTACACCTTC.

The chain joins TRBV19 to TRBJ1-1, with a possible D match to TRBD1 (5 bases). The V gene's germline CDR1 is LNHDA and CDR2 SQIVND (reference sequence). The CDR3 runs 13 residues. V lost 3 bases to trimming and J lost 3 bases, with 8 bases between them. DNA of the CDR3: TGTGCCAGTAGTATGGGGGGGTACACTGAAGCTTTCTTT. Its protein product is CASSMGGYTEAFF.

This clone was detected a few times. The chain employs TRBV5-8 and TRBJ1-1; 7 nucleotides align to TRBD1. Germline CDR1 and CDR2: SGHTS and YDEGEE. V lost 2 bases to trimming and J lost 11 bases; unmatched junction nucleotides: 9. The CDR3 is 13 amino acids. The CDR3 region has the DNA TGTGCCAGCAGCTTTAACAGGGGTACGGGGGCTTTCTTT. It specifies CASSFNRGTGAFF.

V and J are TRBV5-1 and TRBJ2-2; D possibly corresponds to TRBD1 (5 bases). The V and J ends lost 4 bases and 8 bases respectively, with 6 bases between them. The CDR3 consists of 11 residues. CDR1 SGHRS and CDR2 YFSETQ come from the germline V gene. CDR3 protein: CASSRTGELFF. The CDR3, as DNA: TGCGCCAGCAGCCGGACAGGGGAGCTGTTTTTT.

The rearrangement links TRBV5-1 to TRBJ2-3, with 7 nucleotides matching TRBD2. The CDR3 has 17 amino acids. Trimming took 0 bases from V and 5 from J; bases not matched to a gene: 12. Looked up from germline, CDR1 is SGHRS and CDR2 is YFSETQ. This CDR3 is CASSLAGRGSGGDTQYF. The CDR3 region has the DNA TGCGCCAGCAGCTTGGCCGGGCGCGGGAGTGGGGGAGATACGCAGTATTTT.

CDR3 sequence (DNA): TGTGCCAGCAGCCCCCTTTTAGTACAGGGTGCTAACTATGGCTACACCTTC. It specifies CASSPLLVQGANYGYTF. The chain couples TRBV11-2 to TRBJ1-2; perhaps TRBD1 as D (6 bases). The CDR3 contains 17 residues. Per the germline V gene, CDR1 is SGHAT and CDR2 is FQNNGV. Between the trimmed V and J ends, which lost 5 bases and 0 bases, there was a span of 19 bases. Full variable domain (rest looked up from reference TRBV11-2 and TRBJ1-2): EAGVAQSPRYKIIEKRQSVAFWCNPISGHATLYWYQQILGQGPKLLIQFQNNGVVDDSQLPKDRFSAERLKGVDSTLKIQPAKLEDSAVYLCASSPLLVQGANYGYTFGSGTRLTVV.

This clone has a single count. The chain employs TRBV3-1 (or the pseudogene TRBV3-2) and TRBJ1-3, with D unresolved. The V end lost 2 bases, the J end lost 3 bases, and 14 bases lay between the germline ends. The V gene's germline CDR1 is LGHDT and CDR2 YNNKEL (reference sequence). CDR3 length equals 16 residues. The CDR3 here is CASSQFLSGNGNTIYF. The CDR3 coding sequence is TGTGCCAGCAGCCAATTCTTATCCGGGAATGGAAACACCATATATTTT.

The chain combines TRBV5-4 with TRBJ1-3, with TRBD1 as a possible D gene (5 bases). The germline V gene has CDR1 SGHNT and CDR2 YYREEE (reference sequence). There are 14 residues in the CDR3. V lost 5 bases, J lost 1 base, and 10 bases lay in between. DNA of the CDR3: TGTGCCAGCAGTCGGGGGGGGTCTGGAAACACCATATATTTT. This gives the protein CASSRGGSGNTIYF.

The rearrangement links TRBV10-3 to TRBJ2-5; TRBD1 might be the D (6 bases). V was trimmed by 1 base and J by 4 bases, leaving 13 bases between them. The CDR3 is 15 amino acids. CDR1 is ENHRY, CDR2 SYGVKD, per germline. DNA of the CDR3: TGTGCCATCAGTGAGTTTGAAGACAGGACAGAGACCCAGTACTTC. It is translated as CAISEFEDRTETQYF.

The CDR3 nucleotides are TGTGCCAGCCAGGACAGGCTAGTGAAGGGCGAGCAGTTCTTC. Amino acids: CASQDRLVKGEQFF. The chain employs TRBV6-5 and TRBJ2-1, with 7 bases fitting TRBD1. The CDR3 has 14 residues. CDR1 MNHEY and CDR2 SVGAGI come from the germline V gene. The ends lost 8 bases at V and 10 bases at J; junction bases unmatched: 14.

This chain joins TRBV5-1 and TRBJ1-6; no reliable D call. Trimming removed 4 bases from V and 9 bases from J, with 8 bases in between. CDR1 is SGHRS, CDR2 YFSETQ, per germline. There are 12 residues in the CDR3. Here the CDR3 DNA reads TGCGCCAGCAGCCAGGATGTTTCACCCCTCCACTTT. It translates to CASSQDVSPLHF.

The chain has TRBV29-1 and TRBJ2-1; TRBD1 might be the D (6 bases). Germline V gene lookup returns CDR1 SQVTM and CDR2 ANQGSEA. CDR3 length: 14 residues. Trimming stripped 6 bases from V and 4 bases from J, with 16 bases between. The chain's CDR3 is CSVHDRSTYNEQFF. The CDR3 DNA follows: TGCAGCGTCCACGACAGGTCAACTTACAATGAGCAGTTCTTC.

V is TRBV6-5 and J is TRBJ1-6; D remains unclear. V lost 10 bases to trimming and J lost 9 bases, with 16 bases between them. Germline V gives CDR1 MNHEY, CDR2 SVGAGI. The CDR3 is 13 amino acids. The CDR3 coding sequence is TGTGCCACCTCGAGGAGGCATGCTTCACCCCTCCACTTT. Translated: CATSRRHASPLHF.

The V gene is TRBV5-1, the J gene TRBJ2-3; 8 bases line up with TRBD1. This CDR3 region has 15 residues. With V trimmed by 0 bases and J by 6 bases, 6 bases remained unmatched. In germline, CDR1 is SGHRS, CDR2 YFSETQ. CDR3 DNA sequence: TGCGCCAGCAGCTTGGGGCGACAGGGGACGGATACGCAGTATTTT. Its protein is CASSLGRQGTDTQYF.

This clone was detected once. This chain joins TRBV7-9 and TRBJ1-1; the match to TRBD1 covers 11 bases. CDR1 and CDR2 from the germline V gene are SEHNR and FQNEAQ (reference sequence). The CDR3 is 15 residues long. V was clipped by 0 bases and J by 7 bases; unmatched bases: 4. The CDR3 reads CASSLARDRGSEAFF. CDR3 nucleotide sequence: TGTGCCAGCAGCTTAGCGAGGGACAGGGGGAGTGAAGCTTTCTTT.

The chain carries TRBV9 and TRBJ1-5, with TRBD1 as a possible D gene (6 bases). Germline V CDR1 and CDR2: SGDLS, YYNGEE. The V end was cut by 9 bases, the J end by 4 bases, with 17 bases between. The CDR3 is 14 residues long. The CDR3 here is CAKDSVFTNQPQHF. The CDR3 DNA reads as TGTGCCAAGGACAGTGTCTTCACGAATCAGCCCCAGCATTTT.